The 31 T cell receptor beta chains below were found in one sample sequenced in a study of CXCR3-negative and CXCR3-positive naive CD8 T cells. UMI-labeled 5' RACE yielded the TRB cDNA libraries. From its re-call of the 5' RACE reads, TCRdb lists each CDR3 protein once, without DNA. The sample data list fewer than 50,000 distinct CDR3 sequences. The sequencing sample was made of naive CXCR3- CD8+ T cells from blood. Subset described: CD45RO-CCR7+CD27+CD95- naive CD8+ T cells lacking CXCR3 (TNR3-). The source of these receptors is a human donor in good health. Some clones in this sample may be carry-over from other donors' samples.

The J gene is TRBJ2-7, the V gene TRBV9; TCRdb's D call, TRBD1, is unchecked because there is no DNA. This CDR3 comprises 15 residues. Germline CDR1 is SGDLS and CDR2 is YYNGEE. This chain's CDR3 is CASSPDGGGPYEQYF. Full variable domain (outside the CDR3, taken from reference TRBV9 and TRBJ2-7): DSGVTQTPKHLITATGQRVTLRCSPRSGDLSVYWYQQSLDQGLQFLIQYYNGEERAKGNILERFSAQQFPDLHSELNLSSLELGDSALYFCASSPDGGGPYEQYFGPGTRLTVT.

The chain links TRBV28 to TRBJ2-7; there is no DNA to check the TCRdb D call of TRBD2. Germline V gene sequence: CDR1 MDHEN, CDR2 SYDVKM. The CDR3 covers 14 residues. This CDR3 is CASSPERESDEQYF.

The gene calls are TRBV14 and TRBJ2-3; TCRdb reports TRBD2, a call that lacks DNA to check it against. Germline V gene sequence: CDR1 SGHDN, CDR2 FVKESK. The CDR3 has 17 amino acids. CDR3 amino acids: CASSQDGVAGGPDTQYF.

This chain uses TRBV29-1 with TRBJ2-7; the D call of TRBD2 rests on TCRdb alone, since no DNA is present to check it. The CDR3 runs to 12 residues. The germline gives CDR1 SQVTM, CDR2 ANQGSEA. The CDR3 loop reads CSVVVSGYEQYF.

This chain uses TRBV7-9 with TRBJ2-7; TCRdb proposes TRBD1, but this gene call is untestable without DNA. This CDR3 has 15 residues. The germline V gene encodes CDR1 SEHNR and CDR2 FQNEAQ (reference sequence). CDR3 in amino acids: CASSPTGGPSYEQYF.

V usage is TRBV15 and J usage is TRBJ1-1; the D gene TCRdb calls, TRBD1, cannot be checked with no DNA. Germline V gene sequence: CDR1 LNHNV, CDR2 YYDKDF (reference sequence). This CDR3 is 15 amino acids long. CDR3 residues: CATSRPGIGNTEAFF.

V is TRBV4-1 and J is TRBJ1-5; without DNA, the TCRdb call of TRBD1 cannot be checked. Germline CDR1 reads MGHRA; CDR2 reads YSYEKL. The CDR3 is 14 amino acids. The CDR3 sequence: CASSQEVGGQPQHF.

CDR3 residues: CASSLVPGWTEAFF. The chain is built from TRBV7-2 and TRBJ1-1; the D gene TCRdb calls, TRBD1, cannot be checked with no DNA. This CDR3 is 14 amino acids long. CDR1 and CDR2 from the germline V gene are SGHTA and FQGNSA.

The CDR3: CASSVGSGMNTEAFF. The chain combines TRBV9 with TRBJ1-1. The CDR3 has 15 amino acids. Germline CDR1 is SGDLS and CDR2 is YYNGEE.

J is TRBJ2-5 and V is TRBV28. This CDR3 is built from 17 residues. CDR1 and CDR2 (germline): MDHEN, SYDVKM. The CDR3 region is CASSFNGEQPYQETQYF. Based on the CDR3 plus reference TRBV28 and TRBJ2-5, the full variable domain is DVKVTQSSRYLVKRTGEKVFLECVQDMDHENMFWYRQDPGLGLRLIYFSYDVKMKEKGDIPEGYSVSREKKERFSLILESASTNQTSMYLCASSFNGEQPYQETQYFGPGTRLLVL.

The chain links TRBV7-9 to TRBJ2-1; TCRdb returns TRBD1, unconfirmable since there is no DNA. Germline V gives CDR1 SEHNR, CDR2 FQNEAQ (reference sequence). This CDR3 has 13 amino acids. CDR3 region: CASSHTGRNEQFF.

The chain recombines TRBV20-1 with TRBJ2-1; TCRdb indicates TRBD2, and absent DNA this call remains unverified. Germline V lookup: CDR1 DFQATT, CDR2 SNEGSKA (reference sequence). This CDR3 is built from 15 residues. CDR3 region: CSASETSGGANEQFF.

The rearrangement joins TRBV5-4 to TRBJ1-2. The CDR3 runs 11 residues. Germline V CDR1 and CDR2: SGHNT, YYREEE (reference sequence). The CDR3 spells CASSFGSADTF.

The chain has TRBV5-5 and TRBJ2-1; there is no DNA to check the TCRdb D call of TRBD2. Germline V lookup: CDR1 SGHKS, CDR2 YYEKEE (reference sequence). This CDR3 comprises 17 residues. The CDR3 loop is CASSLMLAGEYHNEQFF. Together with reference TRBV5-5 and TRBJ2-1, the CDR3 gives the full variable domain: DAGVTQSPTHLIKTRGQQVTLRCSPISGHKSVSWYQQVLGQGPQFIFQYYEKEERGRGNFPDRFSARQFPNYSSELNVNALLLGDSALYLCASSLMLAGEYHNEQFFGPGTRLTVL.

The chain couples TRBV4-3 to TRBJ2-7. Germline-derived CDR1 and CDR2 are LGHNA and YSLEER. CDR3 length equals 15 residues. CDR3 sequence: CASSQVRGGSYEQYF.

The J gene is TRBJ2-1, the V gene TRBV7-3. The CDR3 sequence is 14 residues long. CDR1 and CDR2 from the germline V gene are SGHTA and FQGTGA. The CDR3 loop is CASSLTTWYNEQFF.

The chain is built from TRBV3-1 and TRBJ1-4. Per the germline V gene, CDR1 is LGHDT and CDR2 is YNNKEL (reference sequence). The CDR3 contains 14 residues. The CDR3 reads CASSHRISEEKLFF.

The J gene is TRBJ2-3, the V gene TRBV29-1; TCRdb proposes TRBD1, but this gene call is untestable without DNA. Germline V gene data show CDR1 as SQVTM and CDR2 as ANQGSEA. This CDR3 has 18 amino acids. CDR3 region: CSVDPGGAGGLNTDTQYF.

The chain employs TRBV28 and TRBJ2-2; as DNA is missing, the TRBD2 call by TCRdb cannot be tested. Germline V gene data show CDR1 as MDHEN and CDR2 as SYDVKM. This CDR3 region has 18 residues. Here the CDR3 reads CASSFGGRAISDTGELFF.

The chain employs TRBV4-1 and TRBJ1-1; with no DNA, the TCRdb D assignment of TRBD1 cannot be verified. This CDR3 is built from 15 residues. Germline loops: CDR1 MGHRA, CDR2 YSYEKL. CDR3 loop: CASTLTEGQLTEAFF.

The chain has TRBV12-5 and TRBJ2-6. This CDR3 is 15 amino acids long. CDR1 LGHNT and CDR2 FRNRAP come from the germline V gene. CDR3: CASGLGVSGANVLTF.

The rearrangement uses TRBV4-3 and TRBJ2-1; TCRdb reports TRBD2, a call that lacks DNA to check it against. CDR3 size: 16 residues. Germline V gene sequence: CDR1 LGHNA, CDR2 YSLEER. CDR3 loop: CASSQAGSGRTNEQFF.

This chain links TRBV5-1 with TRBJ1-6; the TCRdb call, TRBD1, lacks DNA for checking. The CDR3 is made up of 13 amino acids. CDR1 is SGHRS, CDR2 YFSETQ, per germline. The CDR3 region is CARMDRNNSPLHF.

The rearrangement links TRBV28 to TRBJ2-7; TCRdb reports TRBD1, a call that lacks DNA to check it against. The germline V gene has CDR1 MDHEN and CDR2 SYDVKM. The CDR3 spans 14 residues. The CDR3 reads CATDRGTGTYEQYF.

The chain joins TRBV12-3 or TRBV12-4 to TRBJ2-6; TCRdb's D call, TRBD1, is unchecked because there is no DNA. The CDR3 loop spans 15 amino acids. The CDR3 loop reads CASTPSGAGANVLTF.

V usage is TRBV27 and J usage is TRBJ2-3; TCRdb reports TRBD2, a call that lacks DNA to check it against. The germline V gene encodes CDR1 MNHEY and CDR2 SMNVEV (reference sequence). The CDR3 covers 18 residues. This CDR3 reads CASSTLAGPREYTDTQYF.

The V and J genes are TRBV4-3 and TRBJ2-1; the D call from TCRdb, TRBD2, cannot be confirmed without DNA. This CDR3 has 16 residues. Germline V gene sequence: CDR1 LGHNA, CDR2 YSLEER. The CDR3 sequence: CASSQDLIGHGNEQFF.

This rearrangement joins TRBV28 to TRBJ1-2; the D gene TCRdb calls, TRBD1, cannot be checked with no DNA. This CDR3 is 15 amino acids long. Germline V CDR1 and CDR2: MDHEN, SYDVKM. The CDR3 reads CASSLWRQGPYGYTF.

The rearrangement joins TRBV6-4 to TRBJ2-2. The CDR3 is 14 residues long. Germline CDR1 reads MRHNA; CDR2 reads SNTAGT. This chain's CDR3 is CASSERTDTGELFF.

CDR3 in amino acids: CASSLFQGSGANVLTF. V and J are TRBV7-3 and TRBJ2-6. This CDR3 has 16 residues. CDR1 and CDR2 from the germline V gene are SGHTA and FQGTGA. Full variable domain (rest looked up from reference TRBV7-3 and TRBJ2-6): GAGVSQTPSNKVTEKGKYVELRCDPISGHTALYWYRQSLGQGPEFLIYFQGTGAADDSGLPNDRFFAVRPEGSVSTLKIQRTERGDSAVYLCASSLFQGSGANVLTFGAGSRLTVL.

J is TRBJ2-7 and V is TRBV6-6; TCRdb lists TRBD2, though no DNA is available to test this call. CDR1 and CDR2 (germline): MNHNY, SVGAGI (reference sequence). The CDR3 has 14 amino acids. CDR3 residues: CASTSGGSSYEQYF.